One and the same sample provided the 5 T cell receptor beta chains below, sequenced in a study of blood T cell repertoires in COVID-19. The data were produced by immunoSEQ multiplex PCR, yet TCRdb's version contains in-frame clones alone and is incomplete. Seen here are 300,000 to 400,000 clones, around 87% observed once, and the top ten hold under 3%. Source material: peripheral blood. These receptors all come from a human donor in a cohort sampled during active COVID-19.

The chain has TRBV6-1 and TRBJ1-2; 12 nucleotides match TRBD1. This CDR3 region has 13 residues. V shed 2 bases, J shed 12 bases, and the junction held 4 bases outside the gene matches. Per the germline V gene, CDR1 is MNHNS and CDR2 is SASEGT. CDR3 residues: CASSERDRGRHTF. Written as DNA, the CDR3 is TGTGCCAGCAGTGAAAGGGACAGGGGGCGTCACACCTTC.

CDR3 sequence reads: CASNRDLRRKETQYF. Here the CDR3 DNA reads TGCGCCAGCAACCGGGACTTAAGAAGGAAGGAGACCCAGTACTTC. V is TRBV5-1 and J is TRBJ2-5; D is possibly TRBD2 (6 bases). The V gene's germline CDR1 is SGHRS and CDR2 YFSETQ. The CDR3 spans 15 residues. Trimming took off 6 bases at V and 5 bases at J, with 20 bases between the two ends.

The chain couples TRBV27 to TRBJ2-1, with 9 positions matching TRBD1. The CDR3 totals 15 residues. Germline trimming cut 8 bases from V and 4 bases from J; bases unmatched to any gene: 9. Germline V gives CDR1 MNHEY, CDR2 SMNVEV (reference sequence). The CDR3 DNA reads TGTGCCAGCCGTACAGGGGGCTCCCCTTACAATGAGCAGTTCTTC. This gives the protein CASRTGGSPYNEQFF.

This rearrangement joins TRBV30 to TRBJ1-3; TRBD1 might be the D (5 bases). V was cut by 1 base and J by 10 bases, with 17 bases left in between. CDR3 length equals 14 residues. CDR1 is GTSNPN and CDR2 is SVGIG in the germline V gene (reference sequence). CDR3 sequence (DNA): TGTGCCTGGAGTGCAGCAGAGTTGGGGGGAACCATATATTTT. Encoded protein: CAWSAAELGGTIYF.

The chain links TRBV19 to TRBJ2-7, with TRBD2 as a possible D gene (7 bases). In germline, CDR1 is LNHDA, CDR2 SQIVND (reference sequence). V was cut by 10 bases and J by 3 bases, with 19 bases left in between. The CDR3 loop spans 14 amino acids. As DNA, the CDR3 is TGTGCCACCTCACAGGGAGGGGGGCTCTACGAGCAGTACTTC. Translation: CATSQGGGLYEQYF.